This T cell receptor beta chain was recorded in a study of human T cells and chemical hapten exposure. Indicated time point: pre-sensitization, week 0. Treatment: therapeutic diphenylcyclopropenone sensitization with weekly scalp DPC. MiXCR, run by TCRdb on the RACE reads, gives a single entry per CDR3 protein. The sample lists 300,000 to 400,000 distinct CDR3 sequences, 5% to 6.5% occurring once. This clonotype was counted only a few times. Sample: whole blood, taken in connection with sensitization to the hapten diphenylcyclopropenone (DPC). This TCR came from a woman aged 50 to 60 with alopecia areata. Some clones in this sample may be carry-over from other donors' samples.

The CDR3, as DNA: TGTGCCAGTACTCGGGGACAGGGAAACACCATATATTTT. Protein sequence: CASTRGQGNTIYF. The gene calls are TRBV2 and TRBJ1-3; the match to TRBD1 covers 7 bases. CDR1 and CDR2 from the germline V gene are SNHLY and FYNNEI. The CDR3 runs 13 residues. V shed 9 bases and J 4 bases; nucleotides not matched to a gene: 6.